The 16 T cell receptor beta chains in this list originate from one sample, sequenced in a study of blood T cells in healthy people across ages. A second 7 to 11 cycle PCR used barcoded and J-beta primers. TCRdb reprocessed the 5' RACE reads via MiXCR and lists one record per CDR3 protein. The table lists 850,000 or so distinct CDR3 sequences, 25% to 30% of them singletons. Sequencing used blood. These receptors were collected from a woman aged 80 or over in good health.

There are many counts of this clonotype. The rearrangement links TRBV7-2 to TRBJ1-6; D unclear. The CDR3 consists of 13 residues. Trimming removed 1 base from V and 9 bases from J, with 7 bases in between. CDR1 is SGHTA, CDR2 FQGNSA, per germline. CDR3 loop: CASSLERSSPLHF. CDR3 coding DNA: TGTGCCAGCAGCTTAGAGAGAAGTTCACCCCTCCACTTT. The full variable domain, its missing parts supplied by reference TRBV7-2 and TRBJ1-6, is GAGVSQSPSNKVTEKGKDVELRCDPISGHTALYWYRQSLGQGLEFLIYFQGNSAPDKSGLPSDRFSAERTGGSVSTLTIQRTQQEDSAVYLCASSLERSSPLHFGNGTRLTVT.

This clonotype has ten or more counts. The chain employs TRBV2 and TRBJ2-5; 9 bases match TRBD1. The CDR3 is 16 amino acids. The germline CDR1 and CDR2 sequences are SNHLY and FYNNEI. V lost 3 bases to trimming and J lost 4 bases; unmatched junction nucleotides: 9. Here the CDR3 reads CASSDTGGSRTETQYF. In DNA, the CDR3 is TGTGCCAGCAGTGACACAGGGGGCTCAAGAACAGAGACCCAGTACTTC.

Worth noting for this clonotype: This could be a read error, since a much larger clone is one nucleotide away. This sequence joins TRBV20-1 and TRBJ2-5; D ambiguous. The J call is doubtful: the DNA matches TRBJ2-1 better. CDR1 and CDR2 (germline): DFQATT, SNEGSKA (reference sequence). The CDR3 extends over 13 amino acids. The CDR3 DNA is TGCAGTGCCGATATGAGACTCCAAGAGACCCAGTTCTTC. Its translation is CSADMRLQETQFF.

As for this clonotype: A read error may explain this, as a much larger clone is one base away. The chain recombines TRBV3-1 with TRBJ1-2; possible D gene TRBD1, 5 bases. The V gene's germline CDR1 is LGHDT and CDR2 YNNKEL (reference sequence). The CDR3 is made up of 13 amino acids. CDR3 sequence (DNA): TGTGCCCGCAGCCTAGAAGGGACTTCTGGCTACACCTTC. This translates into CARSLEGTSGYTF.

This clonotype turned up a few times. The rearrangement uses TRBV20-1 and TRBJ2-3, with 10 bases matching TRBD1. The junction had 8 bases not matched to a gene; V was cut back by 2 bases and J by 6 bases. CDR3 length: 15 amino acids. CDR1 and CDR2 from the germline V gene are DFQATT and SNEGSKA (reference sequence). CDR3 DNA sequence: TGCAGTGCTAGAACAAGACAGGGGGCAAGGGATACGCAGTATTTT. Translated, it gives CSARTRQGARDTQYF.

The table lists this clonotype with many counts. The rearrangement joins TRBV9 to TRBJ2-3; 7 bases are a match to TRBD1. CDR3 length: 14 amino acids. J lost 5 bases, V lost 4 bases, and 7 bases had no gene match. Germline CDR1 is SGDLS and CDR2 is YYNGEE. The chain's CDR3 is CASSRQGGGDTQYF. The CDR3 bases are TGTGCCAGCAGCCGACAGGGTGGGGGAGATACGCAGTATTTT.

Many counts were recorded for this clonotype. Written as DNA, the CDR3 is TGTGCCAGCAGTGAACCTACAGGGGGTGGCTCACCCCTCCACTTT. This codes for CASSEPTGGGSPLHF. The gene calls are TRBV25-1 and TRBJ1-6; TRBD1 matches at 8 bases. This CDR3 spans 15 amino acids. The germline gives CDR1 MGHDK, CDR2 SYGVNS. V lost 2 bases and J lost 10; bases outside the gene matches: 7.

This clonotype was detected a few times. The CDR3 sequence is CASSWTGGNNEKLFF. In nucleotides, the CDR3 is TGCGCCAGCAGCTGGACAGGGGGGAATAATGAAAAACTGTTTTTT. This chain connects TRBV5-1 to TRBJ1-4, with TRBD1 matching 10 bases. The CDR3 runs to 15 residues. Germline CDR1 SGHRS, CDR2 YFSETQ. The trim removed 3 bases at V and 4 bases at J, leaving 3 bases unmatched.

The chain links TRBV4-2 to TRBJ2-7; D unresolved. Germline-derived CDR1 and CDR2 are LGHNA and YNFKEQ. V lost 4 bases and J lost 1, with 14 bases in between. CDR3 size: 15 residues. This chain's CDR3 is CASSRSSSPSYEQYF. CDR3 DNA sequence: TGTGCCAGCAGCCGCTCGAGTTCGCCGTCCTACGAGCAGTACTTC.

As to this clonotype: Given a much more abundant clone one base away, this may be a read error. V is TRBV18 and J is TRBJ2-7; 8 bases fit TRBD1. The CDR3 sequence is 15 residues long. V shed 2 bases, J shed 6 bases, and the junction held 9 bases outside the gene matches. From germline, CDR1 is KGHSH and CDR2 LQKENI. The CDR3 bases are TGTGCCAGCTCACCAGGTGGGCAGGGGGCAGCCGAGCAGTACTTC. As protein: CASSPGGQGAAEQYF.

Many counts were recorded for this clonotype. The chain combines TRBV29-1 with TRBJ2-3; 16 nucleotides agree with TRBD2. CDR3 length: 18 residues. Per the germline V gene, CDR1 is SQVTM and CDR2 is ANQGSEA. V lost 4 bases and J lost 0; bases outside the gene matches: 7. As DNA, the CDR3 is TGCAGCGTTGGGGGACTAGCGGGGGGGTACTATAGCACAGATACGCAGTATTTT. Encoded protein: CSVGGLAGGYYSTDTQYF.

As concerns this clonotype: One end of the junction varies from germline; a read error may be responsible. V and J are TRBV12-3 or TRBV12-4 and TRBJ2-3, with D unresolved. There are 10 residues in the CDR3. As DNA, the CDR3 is TGTGCCAACAGTTTAAGTACGCTGTATTTT. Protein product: CANSLSTLYF.

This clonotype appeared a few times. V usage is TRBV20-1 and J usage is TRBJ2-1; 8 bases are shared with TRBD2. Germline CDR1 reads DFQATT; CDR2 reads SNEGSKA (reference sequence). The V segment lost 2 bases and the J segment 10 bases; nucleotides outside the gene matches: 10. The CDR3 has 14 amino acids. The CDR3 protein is CSARSGGGVREQFF. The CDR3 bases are TGCAGTGCTAGATCGGGAGGGGGGGTCAGGGAGCAGTTCTTC.

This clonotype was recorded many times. For the CDR3, the DNA is TGTGCCAGCAGTGAATCAAACCGGGGGGGCTATGGCTACACCTTC. It yields the protein CASSESNRGGYGYTF. The rearrangement links TRBV25-1 to TRBJ1-2, with TRBD1 as a possible D gene (5 bases). This CDR3 comprises 15 residues. Germline-derived CDR1 and CDR2 are MGHDK and SYGVNS. The germline V and J ends were trimmed by 1 base and 4 bases, with 13 bases remaining between them.

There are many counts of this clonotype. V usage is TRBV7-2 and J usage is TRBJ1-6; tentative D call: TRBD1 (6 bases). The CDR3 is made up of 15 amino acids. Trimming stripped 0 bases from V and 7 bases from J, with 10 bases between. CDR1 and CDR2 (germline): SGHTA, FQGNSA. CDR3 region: CASSLASGQNSPLHF. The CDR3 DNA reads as TGTGCCAGCAGCTTAGCGTCGGGACAAAATTCACCCCTCCACTTT.

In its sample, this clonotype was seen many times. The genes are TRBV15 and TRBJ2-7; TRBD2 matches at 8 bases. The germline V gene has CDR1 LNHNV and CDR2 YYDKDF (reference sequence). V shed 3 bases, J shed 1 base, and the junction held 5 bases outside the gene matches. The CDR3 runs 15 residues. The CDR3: CATSRSPGGSYEQYF. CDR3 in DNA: TGTGCCACCAGCAGGTCACCGGGAGGGTCCTACGAGCAGTACTTC.